In its sample, the clone carrying this T cell receptor beta chain was seen many times. Its antigen is currently unknown. Via MiXCR, TCRdb re-called the multiplex PCR reads, giving one row per CDR3 protein. The sample has some 52,000 distinct CDR3 sequences, roughly 40% seen once; the top ten hold roughly 10%. This sample is drawn from a study of breast tumors, draining lymph nodes, adjacent tissues. Study findings and constraints: Data only fit, rather than demonstrated, lymph node origin of most tumor T cells. Luminal-like breast cancer showed significantly greater tumor-nontumor repertoire similarity than basal-like breast cancer did. Tumors had less TCR diversity than lymph nodes, more than nontumor tissue.

The CDR3 extends over 15 amino acids. Per the germline V gene, CDR1 is LGHDT and CDR2 is YNNKEL (reference sequence). V gave up 4 bases and J gave up 8 bases, with 18 bases separating them. This receptor was identified in a female donor with breast cancer. Some clones in this sample may be carry-over from other donors' samples. This chain joins TRBV3-1 and TRBJ2-1; tentative D call: TRBD1 (5 bases). Sequencing was done on a sample of breast tumor tissue. The CDR3, as DNA: TGTGCCAGCAGCCTTGGCAGGGCCCGGGTCGATGAGCAGTTCTTC. It translates to CASSLGRARVDEQFF.